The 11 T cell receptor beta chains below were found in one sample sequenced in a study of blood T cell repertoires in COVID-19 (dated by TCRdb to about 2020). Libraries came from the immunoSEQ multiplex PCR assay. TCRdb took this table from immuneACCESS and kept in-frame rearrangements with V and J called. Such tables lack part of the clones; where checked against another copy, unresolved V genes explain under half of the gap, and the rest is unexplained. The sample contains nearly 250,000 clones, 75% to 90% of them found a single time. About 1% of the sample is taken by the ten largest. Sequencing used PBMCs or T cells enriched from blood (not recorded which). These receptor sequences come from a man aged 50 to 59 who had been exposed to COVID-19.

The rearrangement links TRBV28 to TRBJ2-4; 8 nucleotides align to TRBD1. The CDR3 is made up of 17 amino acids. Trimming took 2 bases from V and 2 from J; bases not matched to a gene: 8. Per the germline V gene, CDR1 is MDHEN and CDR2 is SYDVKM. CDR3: CASSLPTQGASKNIQYF. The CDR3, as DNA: TGTGCCAGCAGTTTACCGACGCAGGGGGCTTCCAAAAACATTCAGTACTTC.

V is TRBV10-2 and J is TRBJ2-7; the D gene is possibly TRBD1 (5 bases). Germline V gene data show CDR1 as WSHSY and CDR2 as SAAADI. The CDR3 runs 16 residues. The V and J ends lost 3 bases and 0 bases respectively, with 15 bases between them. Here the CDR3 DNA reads TGCGCCAGCAGTGAATGGGGCGGACAACTCTCCTACGAGCAGTACGTC. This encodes CASSEWGGQLSYEQYV.

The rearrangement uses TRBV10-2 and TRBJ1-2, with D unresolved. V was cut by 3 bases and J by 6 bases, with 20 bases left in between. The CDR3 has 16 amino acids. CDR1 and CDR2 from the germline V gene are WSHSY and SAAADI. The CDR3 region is CASSDYGGRSVHGYTF. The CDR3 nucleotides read TGCGCCAGCAGTGATTACGGAGGCCGGTCGGTTCATGGCTACACCTTC.

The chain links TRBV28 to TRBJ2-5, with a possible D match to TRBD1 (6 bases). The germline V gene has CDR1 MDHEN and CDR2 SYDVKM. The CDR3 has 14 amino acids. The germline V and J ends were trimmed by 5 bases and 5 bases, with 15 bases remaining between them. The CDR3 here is CASSPGQIFETQYF. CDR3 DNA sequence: TGTGCCAGCAGTCCCGGACAGATATTTGAGACCCAGTACTTC.

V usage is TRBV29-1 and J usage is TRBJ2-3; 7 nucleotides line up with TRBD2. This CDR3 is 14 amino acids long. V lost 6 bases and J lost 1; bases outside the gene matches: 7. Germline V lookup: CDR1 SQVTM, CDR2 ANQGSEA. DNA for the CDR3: TGCAGCGTCGGCCGGGAGGTGGGCACAGATACGCAGTATTTT. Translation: CSVGREVGTDTQYF.

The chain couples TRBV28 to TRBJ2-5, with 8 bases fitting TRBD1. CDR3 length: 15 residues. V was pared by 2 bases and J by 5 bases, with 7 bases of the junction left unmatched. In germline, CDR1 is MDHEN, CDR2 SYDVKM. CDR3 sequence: CASSLRQGAGETQYF. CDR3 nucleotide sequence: TGTGCCAGCAGTTTAAGGCAGGGGGCTGGGGAGACCCAGTACTTC.

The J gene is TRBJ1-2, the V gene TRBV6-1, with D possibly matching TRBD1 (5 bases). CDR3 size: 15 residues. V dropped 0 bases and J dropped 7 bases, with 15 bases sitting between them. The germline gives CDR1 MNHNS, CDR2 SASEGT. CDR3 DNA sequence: TGTGCCAGCAGTGAAGCAGGATCAGGGTGGTCTGGCTACACCTTC. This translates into CASSEAGSGWSGYTF.

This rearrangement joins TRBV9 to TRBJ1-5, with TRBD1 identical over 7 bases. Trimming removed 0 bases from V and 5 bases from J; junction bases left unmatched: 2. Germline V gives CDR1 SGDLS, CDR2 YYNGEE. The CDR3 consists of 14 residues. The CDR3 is CASSVGQGYQPQHF. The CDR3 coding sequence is TGTGCCAGCAGCGTAGGACAGGGCTATCAGCCCCAGCATTTT.

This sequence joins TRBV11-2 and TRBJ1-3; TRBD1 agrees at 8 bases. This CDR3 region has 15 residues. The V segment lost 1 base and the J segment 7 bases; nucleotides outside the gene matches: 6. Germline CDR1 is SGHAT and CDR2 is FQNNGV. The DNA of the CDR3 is TGTGCCAGCAGCTTAGCTTGGTCAGGGGGCAACACCATATATTTT. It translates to CASSLAWSGGNTIYF.

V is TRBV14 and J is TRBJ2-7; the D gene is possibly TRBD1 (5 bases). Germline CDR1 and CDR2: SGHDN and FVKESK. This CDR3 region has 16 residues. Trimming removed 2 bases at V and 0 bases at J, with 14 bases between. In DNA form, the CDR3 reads TGTGCCAGCAGCCAATTAAACAGGTGGAGCTCCTACGAGCAGTACTTC. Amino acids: CASSQLNRWSSYEQYF.

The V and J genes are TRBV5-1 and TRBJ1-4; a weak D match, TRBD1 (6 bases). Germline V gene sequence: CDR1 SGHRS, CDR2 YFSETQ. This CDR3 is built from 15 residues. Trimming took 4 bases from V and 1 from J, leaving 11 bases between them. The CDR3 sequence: CASSPGEVTNEKLFF. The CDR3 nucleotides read TGCGCCAGCAGCCCAGGGGAAGTAACTAATGAAAAACTGTTTTTT.